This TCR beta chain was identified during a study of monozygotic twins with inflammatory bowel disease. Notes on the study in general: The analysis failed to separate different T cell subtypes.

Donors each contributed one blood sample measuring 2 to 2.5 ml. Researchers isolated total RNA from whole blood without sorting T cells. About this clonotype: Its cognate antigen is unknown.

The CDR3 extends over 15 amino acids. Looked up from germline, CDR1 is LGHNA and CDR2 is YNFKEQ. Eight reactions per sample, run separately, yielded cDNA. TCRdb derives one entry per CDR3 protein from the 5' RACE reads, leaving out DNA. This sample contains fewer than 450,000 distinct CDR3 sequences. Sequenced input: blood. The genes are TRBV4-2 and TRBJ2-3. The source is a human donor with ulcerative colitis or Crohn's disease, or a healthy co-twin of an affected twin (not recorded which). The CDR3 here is CASSQASGSTDTQYF.